This TCR beta chain was sequenced during a study of blood T cell repertoires in COVID-19. Study in general: Donors in the United States, Italy and Spain gave samples during acute or convalescent COVID-19.

Germline CDR1 reads LNHDA; CDR2 reads SQIVND (reference sequence). V gave up 7 bases and J gave up 6 bases, with 15 bases separating them. The CDR3 runs 13 residues. Clinical history reported by participants formed the basis on which cohorts were assigned. In the source study's methods: It was from reference gene primer amplification that nucleated cell counts were estimated. Some clones are missing from TCRdb's copy, which holds only in-frame ones; the method was immunoSEQ multiplex PCR. V and J calls and clone size are as listed in that table; D and trimming were resolved from the DNA. The data hold 150,000 to 200,000 clones, with 75% to 90% observed a single time.

The chain employs TRBV19 and TRBJ1-1, with a tentative D call TRBD1 (5 bases). This receptor was identified in a woman under 30 who had recovered from COVID-19. Material: PBMCs or T cells enriched from blood (not recorded which). CDR3 protein: CASTAGLFAEAFF. The CDR3 bases are TGTGCCAGTACGGCAGGGTTGTTCGCTGAAGCTTTCTTT.